This TCR beta chain was recorded in a study of T-cell reconstitution after alpha-beta-depleted transplantation in children (dated by TCRdb to about 2016). Context from the whole study: T-cell immune reconstitution after TCRalphabeta/CD19-depleted allogeneic hematopoietic cell transplantation in children was quantitatively tracked in the study by means of TCR repertoire profiling.

Worth noting for this clonotype: What this receptor recognizes is not known. The input lacks base qualities; no much larger clone sits a single base away.

Libraries were constructed by PCR. TCRdb shows the sequencer as Illumina HiSeq 2500. Molecular barcoding was employed in the preparation of TCR libraries, with unique molecular identifiers being used to normalize TCRbeta repertoire quantification. TCRdb took the public reads, trimmed them with fastp at Q25, ran MiXCR for clone calling and kept in-frame beta chains. All rows with the same CDR3 protein become a single entry with the most common DNA and genes. The sample has about 610,000 distinct CDR3 sequences on record, 10% to 13% of them singletons. The ten largest clones take up 4% to 5% of the sample. Material: PBMCs from the stem cell graft donor, obtained from the stem cell graft. This receptor was identified in a human donor who donated a stem cell graft to a child with acute myeloid leukemia.

The sequence in DNA is TGTGCCAGCAGTCTCAGGGGGATTAACTCCTACAATGAGCAGTTCTTC. This gives the protein CASSLRGINSYNEQFF. The V and J segments used are TRBV7-3 and TRBJ2-1, with TRBD1 identical over 7 junction bases. V is trimmed back by 6 bases and J by 0 bases, and the junction contains 8 bases that no gene match accounts for. Reading the germline V gene gives CDR1 SGHTA and CDR2 FQGTGA. From the cysteine up to the phenylalanine, the CDR3 has a length of 16 residues. Solely the CDR3 DNA is kept, with 48 bases framed from the first base.